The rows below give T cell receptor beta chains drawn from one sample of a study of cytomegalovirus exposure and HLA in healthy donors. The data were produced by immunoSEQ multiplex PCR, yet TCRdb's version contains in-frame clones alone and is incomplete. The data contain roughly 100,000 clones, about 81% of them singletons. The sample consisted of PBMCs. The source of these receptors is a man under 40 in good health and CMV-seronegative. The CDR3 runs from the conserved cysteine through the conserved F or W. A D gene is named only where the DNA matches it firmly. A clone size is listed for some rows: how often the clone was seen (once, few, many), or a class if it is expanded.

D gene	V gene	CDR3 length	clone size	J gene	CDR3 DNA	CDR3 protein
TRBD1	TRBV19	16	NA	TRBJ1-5	TGTGCCAGCGGGGACAGGGGCTCCCGGGGCAATCAGCCCCAGCATTTT	CASGDRGSRGNQPQHF
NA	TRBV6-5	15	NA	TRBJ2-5	TGTGCCAGCTCCGAACAACAGGGATGGTGGGAGACCCAGTACTTC	CASSEQQGWWETQYF
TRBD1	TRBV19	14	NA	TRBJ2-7	TGTGCCAGTAGTACCTCGGGACAGTCCTACGAGCAGTACTTC	CASSTSGQSYEQYF
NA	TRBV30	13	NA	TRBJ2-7	TGTGCCTGGAGTGTGTTTGGGGCCCGCGAGCAGTACTTC	CAWSVFGAREQYF
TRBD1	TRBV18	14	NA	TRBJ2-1	TGTGCCAGCTCGTCCGGGACAGGCTCCAATGAGCAGTTCTTC	CASSSGTGSNEQFF
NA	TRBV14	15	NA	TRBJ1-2	TGTGCCAGCAGCCAAGATCCTCTCACAGGCTATGGCTACACCTTC	CASSQDPLTGYGYTF
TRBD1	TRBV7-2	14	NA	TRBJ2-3	TGTGCCAGCAGCTTCGGACAGGGGACAGATACGCAGTATTTT	CASSFGQGTDTQYF
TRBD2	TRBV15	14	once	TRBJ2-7	TGTGCCACCAGCACCGGGACTATATCTACGCAGCAGTACTTC	CATSTGTISTQQYF
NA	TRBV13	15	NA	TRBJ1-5	TGTGCCAGCAGCTTACAGGGGTCAGAAAATCAGCCCCAGCATTTT	CASSLQGSENQPQHF
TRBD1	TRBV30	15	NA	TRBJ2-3	TGTGCCTGGAGTAGTGGGACAGGGGACACAGATACGCAGTATTTT	CAWSSGTGDTDTQYF
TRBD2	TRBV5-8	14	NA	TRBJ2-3	TGTGCCAGCAGCCCCGGGACTACCGGCCATACGCAGTATTTT	CASSPGTTGHTQYF
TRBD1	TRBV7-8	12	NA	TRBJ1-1	TGTGCCAGCAGAACATCCACAGGGGCTGCTTTCTTT	CASRTSTGAAFF
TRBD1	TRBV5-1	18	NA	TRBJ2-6	TGCGCCAGCAGCTGGACCGGGACAGGGGATATTGGGGCCAACGTCCTGACTTTC	CASSWTGTGDIGANVLTF
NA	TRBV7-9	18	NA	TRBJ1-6	TGTGCCAGCAGCTTACCCGGACAGTCCTCCGGCTATAATTCACCCCTCCACTTT	CASSLPGQSSGYNSPLHF
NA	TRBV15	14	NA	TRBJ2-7	TGTGCCACCAGCAGAGCGGCCCACGGGTACGAGCAGTACTTC	CATSRAAHGYEQYF
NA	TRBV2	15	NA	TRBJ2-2	TGTGCCAGCAGAGAGGACAGCCAGGGAACCGGGGAGCTGTTTTTT	CASREDSQGTGELFF
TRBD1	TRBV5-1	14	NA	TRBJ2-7	TGCGCCAGCAGCTCAGGACAGGGAAGGGACGAGCAGTACTTC	CASSSGQGRDEQYF
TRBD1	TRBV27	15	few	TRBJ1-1	TGTGCCAGCAGTCCCCGGACAGGCGTGAACACTGAAGCTTTCTTT	CASSPRTGVNTEAFF
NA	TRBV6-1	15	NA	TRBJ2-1	TGTGCCAGCAGCGCGGGACTGGGGTCTAGGGATGAGCAGTTCTTC	CASSAGLGSRDEQFF
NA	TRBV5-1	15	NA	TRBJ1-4	TGCGCCAGCAGCTTGTTTGCCAGGGAGGATGAAAAACTGTTTTTT	CASSLFAREDEKLFF
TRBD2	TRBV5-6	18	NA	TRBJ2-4	TGTGCCAGCAGCTTCACTAGCGGGAAAGGGTCGGCCAAAAACATTCAGTACTTC	CASSFTSGKGSAKNIQYF
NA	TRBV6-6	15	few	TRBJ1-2	TGTGCCAGCAGTTTCCGCCAGGGTACGGGCTATGGCTACACCTTC	CASSFRQGTGYGYTF
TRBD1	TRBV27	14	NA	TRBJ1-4	TGTGCCAGCAGTCCTGGGACAGGGCCTGAAAAACTGTTTTTT	CASSPGTGPEKLFF
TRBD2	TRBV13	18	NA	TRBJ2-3	TGTGCCAGCAGCTTAGTGACTAGCGGGAGATGGGGCACAGATACGCAGTATTTT	CASSLVTSGRWGTDTQYF
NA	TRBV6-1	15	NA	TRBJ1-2	TGTGCCAACTCGCCCCCGGGAACTAAAAGGCCCGGCTACACCTTC	CANSPPGTKRPGYTF
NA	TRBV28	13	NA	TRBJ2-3	TGTGCCAGCAGTTTCGGGCACCGGGATGATCAGTATTTT	CASSFGHRDDQYF
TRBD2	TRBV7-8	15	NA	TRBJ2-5	TGTGCCAGCAGCTATACTAGCGGAAGCCAAGAGACCCAGTACTTC	CASSYTSGSQETQYF
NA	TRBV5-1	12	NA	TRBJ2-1	TGCGCCAGCAGCTTAGTAACGGGTGAGCAGTTCTTC	CASSLVTGEQFF
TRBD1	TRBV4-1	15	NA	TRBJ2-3	TGCGCCAGCAGCCAGACAGGGTTGAGCACAGATACGCAGTATTTT	CASSQTGLSTDTQYF
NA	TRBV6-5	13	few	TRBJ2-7	TGTGCCAGCAGTCCGACACTCCCCTACGAGCAGTACTTC	CASSPTLPYEQYF
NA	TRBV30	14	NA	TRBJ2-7	TGTGCCTGGAGTGTCCGGGACAATCCGTACGAGCAGTACTTC	CAWSVRDNPYEQYF
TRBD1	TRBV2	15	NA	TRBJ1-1	TGTGCCAGCAGCATTACAGGGGCGCAAGTCACTGAAGCTTTCTTT	CASSITGAQVTEAFF
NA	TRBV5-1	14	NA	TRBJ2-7	TGCGCCAGCAGCTTTAGCGGTGAGACCTACGAGCAGTACTTC	CASSFSGETYEQYF
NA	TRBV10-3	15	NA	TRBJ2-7	TGTGCCATCAGTGAATTAGCGGAGCTTCCATACGAGCAGTACTTC	CAISELAELPYEQYF
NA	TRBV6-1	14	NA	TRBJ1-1	TGTGCCAGCAGTGACGGGGGGGCGAACACTGAAGCTTTCTTT	CASSDGGANTEAFF
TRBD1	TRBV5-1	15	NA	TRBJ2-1	TGCGCCAGCAGCCCCACCGGGACAGCCTACAATGAGCAGTTCTTC	CASSPTGTAYNEQFF
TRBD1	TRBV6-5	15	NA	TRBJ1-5	TGTGCCAGCAGTCAGACAGGGGAGATAGATCAGCCCCAGCATTTT	CASSQTGEIDQPQHF
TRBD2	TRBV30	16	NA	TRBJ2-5	TGTGCCTGGAGTAGACCTAGCGGGGGGTTCGGAGAGACCCAGTACTTC	CAWSRPSGGFGETQYF
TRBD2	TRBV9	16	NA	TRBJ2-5	TGTGCCAGCAGCGCCTTAAGCGGGAGTTTGGGAGAGACCCAGTACTTC	CASSALSGSLGETQYF
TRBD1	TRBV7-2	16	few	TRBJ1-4	TGTGCCAGCAGCCCAGGGGACAGGGGTGGGGGTGAAAAACTGTTTTTT	CASSPGDRGGGEKLFF
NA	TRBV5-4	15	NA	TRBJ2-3	TGTGCCAGCAGCCAGCGCGGCAGCAAGACAGATACGCAGTATTTT	CASSQRGSKTDTQYF
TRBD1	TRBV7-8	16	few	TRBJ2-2	TGTGCCAGCAGCCTCAGTCCCGGGACAGGGACCGGGGAGCTGTTTTTT	CASSLSPGTGTGELFF
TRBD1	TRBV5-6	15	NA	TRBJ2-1	TGTGCCAGCAGACAAGGGACAGTGGGGGAGCTTGGGAAGGTCTTC	CASRQGTVGELGKVF
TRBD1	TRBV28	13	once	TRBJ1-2	TGTGCCAGCAGTCAGGACAGGGTCTATGGCTACACCTTC	CASSQDRVYGYTF